This entry lists 18 T cell receptor beta chains sequenced from one sample in a study of T cell repertoires in cytomegalovirus infection. In TCRdb, the reads were re-called with MiXCR into one record per CDR3 protein. The sample comprises approximately 320,000 distinct CDR3 sequences, 8% to 10% of which are singletons, and around 4.5% rests with the top ten. The sequenced material came from PBMCs. The receptors come from a human donor in good health (CMV status not recorded). Some clones in this sample may be carry-over from other donors' samples.

The chain recombines TRBV6-5 with TRBJ1-1; D not certain. CDR3 length: 14 residues. Germline CDR1 is MNHEY and CDR2 is SVGAGI. Trimming shortened V by 2 bases and J by 2 bases, and 9 bases separated the two germline ends. As DNA, the CDR3 is TGTGCCAGCAGTTACGGGATAGCTAACACTGAAGCTTTCTTT. Translating gives CASSYGIANTEAFF.

Only a few counts were recorded for this clonotype. V usage is TRBV5-1 and J usage is TRBJ2-3; 8 bases map to TRBD2. V lost 0 bases to trimming and J lost 0 bases; unmatched junction nucleotides: 6. The germline gives CDR1 SGHRS, CDR2 YFSETQ. The CDR3 sequence is 17 residues long. The CDR3 bases are TGCGCCAGCAGCTTGGGGACTAGCCGTGGTAGCACAGATACGCAGTATTTT. Translation: CASSLGTSRGSTDTQYF.

V and J are TRBV7-2 and TRBJ1-2; TRBD1 agrees at 10 bases. From germline, CDR1 is SGHTA and CDR2 FQGNSA. This CDR3 has 17 amino acids. Unmatched junction bases numbered 11, after V lost 4 bases and J lost 3 bases. The CDR3 nucleotides read TGTGCCAGCAGCTACGGGACAGGGGTTAGCTACGACTATGGCTACACCTTC. Encoded protein: CASSYGTGVSYDYGYTF.

This clonotype was counted ten times or more. The CDR3 region has the DNA TGTGCCAGCAGCTGGGCCGGTTCACCCCTCCACTTT. As protein: CASSWAGSPLHF. This rearrangement joins TRBV7-2 to TRBJ1-6; no reliable D call. The CDR3 length is 12 residues. Germline V gene lookup returns CDR1 SGHTA and CDR2 FQGNSA. Trimming removed 4 bases at V and 9 bases at J, with 7 bases between.

This clonotype was recorded many times. The rearrangement joins TRBV20-1 to TRBJ2-2, with 7 bases lining up with TRBD1. The CDR3 runs to 14 residues. Unmatched junction bases numbered 6, after V lost 3 bases and J lost 5 bases. Germline-derived CDR1 and CDR2 are DFQATT and SNEGSKA (reference sequence). The CDR3, as DNA: TGCAGTGCTAGCCGGGACAGTCGGACCGGGGAGCTGTTTTTT. Its protein product is CSASRDSRTGELFF.

The V call is TRBV12-3 or TRBV12-4, the J call TRBJ2-7; unclear D gene. V was clipped by 6 bases and J by 1 base, with 16 bases between them. CDR3 length: 15 amino acids. In DNA form, the CDR3 reads TGTGCCAGCAGCCCGTCCTCAACCCCATCCTACGAGCAGTACTTC. It yields the protein CASSPSSTPSYEQYF.

This clonotype was detected a few times. CDR3 in amino acids: CASRATGTATGELFF. For the CDR3, the DNA is TGTGCCAGCAGGGCCACCGGGACAGCCACCGGGGAGCTGTTTTTT. V gene TRBV7-9 combines with J gene TRBJ2-2; TRBD1 matches at 7 bases. J gave up 4 bases and V 6 bases, and 8 bases lay outside the gene matches. The CDR3 consists of 15 residues. The germline gives CDR1 SEHNR, CDR2 FQNEAQ (reference sequence). The full variable domain, its missing parts supplied by reference TRBV7-9 and TRBJ2-2, is DTGVSQNPRHKITKRGQNVTFRCDPISEHNRLYWYRQTLGQGPEFLTYFQNEAQLEKSRLLSDRFSAERPKGSFSTLEIQRTEQGDSAMYLCASRATGTATGELFFGEGSRLTVL.

The V and J genes are TRBV5-6 and TRBJ2-1, with 10 bases identical to TRBD2. J was trimmed by 7 bases and V by 4 bases; bases with no gene match: 11. In germline, CDR1 is SGHDT, CDR2 YYEEEE. This CDR3 has 16 residues. CDR3 DNA: TGTGCCAGCAGCGGGCTAGCGGGAGAAGTTAGTAATGAGCAGTTCTTC. Its protein is CASSGLAGEVSNEQFF.

This clonotype has at least ten counts. CDR3 sequence (DNA): TGTGCCAGCAGGACCCTCGGGAGACGCACGTATGGCTACACCTTC. Translation gives CASRTLGRRTYGYTF. The chain carries TRBV6-1 and TRBJ1-2; no firm D call. The germline CDR1 and CDR2 sequences are MNHNS and SASEGT. Trimming took off 6 bases at V and 5 bases at J, with 19 bases between the two ends. The CDR3 spans 15 residues.

This clonotype was seen many times. The chain carries TRBV7-2 and TRBJ2-3; TRBD2 might be the D (5 bases). Germline loops: CDR1 SGHTA, CDR2 FQGNSA. This CDR3 contains 14 residues. V was shortened by 5 bases and J by 2 bases, with 11 bases between the two germline ends. CDR3 sequence reads: CASSPLTITDTQYF. For the CDR3, the DNA is TGTGCCAGCAGCCCCCTGACTATCACAGATACGCAGTATTTT.

This clonotype has a count of ten or more. The chain's CDR3 is CASSLLGQNTGELFF. The CDR3 nucleotides are TGTGCCAGCAGCTTATTAGGACAGAACACCGGGGAGCTGTTTTTT. The V gene is TRBV7-2, the J gene TRBJ2-2; the D gene is possibly TRBD1 (5 bases). CDR3 length: 15 amino acids. Germline V gives CDR1 SGHTA, CDR2 FQGNSA. With 2 bases removed from V and 1 base from J, the gap between germline ends came to 8 bases. The full variable domain, its missing parts supplied by reference TRBV7-2 and TRBJ2-2, is GAGVSQSPSNKVTEKGKDVELRCDPISGHTALYWYRQSLGQGLEFLIYFQGNSAPDKSGLPSDRFSAERTGGSVSTLTIQRTQQEDSAVYLCASSLLGQNTGELFFGEGSRLTVL.

Ten or more counts support this clonotype. The chain is built from TRBV2 and TRBJ2-7; 13 positions agree with TRBD2. Germline V lookup: CDR1 SNHLY, CDR2 FYNNEI. The CDR3 runs 16 residues. Unmatched junction bases numbered 13, after V lost 9 bases and J lost 5 bases. CDR3 amino acids: CASLLAGGYSSDEQYF. CDR3 nucleotides: TGTGCCAGTTTACTAGCGGGAGGGTATTCTTCCGACGAGCAGTACTTC. Based on the CDR3 plus reference TRBV2 and TRBJ2-7, the full variable domain is EPEVTQTPSHQVTQMGQEVILRCVPISNHLYFYWYRQILGQKVEFLVSFYNNEISEKSEIFDDQFSVERPDGSNFTLKIRSTKLEDSAMYFCASLLAGGYSSDEQYFGPGTRLTVT.

This clonotype was detected only a few times. V and J are TRBV7-2 and TRBJ2-5, with D possibly being TRBD2 (6 bases). The length of the CDR3 is 15 residues. The germline V gene encodes CDR1 SGHTA and CDR2 FQGNSA. Trimming removed 3 bases from V and 3 bases from J, with 14 bases in between. CDR3 amino acids: CASSFFGREKETQYF. In DNA, the CDR3 is TGTGCCAGCAGCTTCTTCGGACGGGAGAAAGAGACCCAGTACTTC.

This sequence joins TRBV6-2 or TRBV6-3 and TRBJ2-2; D might be TRBD1 (6 bases). Trimming took off 6 bases at V and 5 bases at J, with 22 bases between the two ends. This CDR3 has 17 residues. Germline values: CDR1 MNHEY, CDR2 SVGEGT. CDR3 coding DNA: TGTGCCAGCAGCTACGGACAGCTCTCCTTCGGGACCGGGGAGCTGTTTTTT. It encodes CASSYGQLSFGTGELFF.

This clonotype was detected many times. This chain links TRBV7-8 with TRBJ1-1; D gene unclear. Germline-derived CDR1 and CDR2 are SGHVS and FQNEAQ. Trimming took off 1 base at V and 1 base at J, with 16 bases between the two ends. The CDR3 is 17 amino acids. The CDR3 region has the DNA TGTGCCAGCAGCTTAGAGGTCGGCGGTCAGACGAACACTGAAGCTTTCTTT. Translation: CASSLEVGGQTNTEAFF.

This clonotype has more than one count but fewer than ten. J is TRBJ1-2 and V is TRBV6-1; a possible D gene is TRBD1 (5 bases). CDR3 length: 13 residues. The germline V gene has CDR1 MNHNS and CDR2 SASEGT. The V and J ends lost 6 bases and 7 bases respectively, with 15 bases between them. The CDR3 nucleotides read TGTGCCAGCAGCCGCCGGGACTCGGGTGGCTACACCTTC. Protein: CASSRRDSGGYTF.

The chain recombines TRBV28 with TRBJ2-1, with 10 bases lining up with TRBD2. Germline V lookup: CDR1 MDHEN, CDR2 SYDVKM. J lost 0 bases, V lost 3 bases, and 8 bases had no gene match. CDR3 size: 18 residues. In DNA form, the CDR3 reads TGTGCCAGCAGTTTCCCCTTAGCGGGAGGACGCTCCTACAATGAGCAGTTCTTC. This sequence encodes CASSFPLAGGRSYNEQFF.

There are many counts of this clonotype. The chain combines TRBV7-9 with TRBJ2-1; tentatively, D is TRBD2 (5 bases). Trimming removed 5 bases at V and 1 base at J, with 15 bases between. Germline CDR1 is SEHNR and CDR2 is FQNEAQ (reference sequence). This CDR3 has 16 residues. Here the CDR3 reads CASSRSVGMSYNEQFF. CDR3 nucleotides: TGTGCCAGCAGCCGGTCGGTCGGGATGTCCTACAATGAGCAGTTCTTC. Full variable domain (missing parts from reference TRBV7-9 and TRBJ2-1): DTGVSQNPRHKITKRGQNVTFRCDPISEHNRLYWYRQTLGQGPEFLTYFQNEAQLEKSRLLSDRFSAERPKGSFSTLEIQRTEQGDSAMYLCASSRSVGMSYNEQFFGPGTRLTVL.